This TCR beta chain appears in the sequencing data of a study of spatial heterogeneity in lung cancer. The study's findings and limits: Tracking of tumor mutation counts was seen in expanded intratumoral alpha and beta TCR counts.

By sample share, this clonotype is medium-sized. Its matching antigen is unknown. TCRdb re-derived calls from the 5' RACE reads in MiXCR, one entry per CDR3 protein. The sample has fewer than 10,000 distinct CDR3 sequences, 4.5% seen once; the top ten hold 9.5% to 13%. The germline gives CDR1 GTSNPN, CDR2 SVGIG (reference sequence). There are 13 residues in the CDR3. With 6 bases clipped from V and 2 bases from J, the junction kept 6 bases outside the gene matches. Documented time point: sample taken at primary tumor resection. TCRs were sequenced from unsorted whole RNA of tumor, nontumor lung or PBMC.

The rearrangement joins TRBV30 to TRBJ2-5, with TRBD1 identical over 7 bases. The specimen was lung tumor tissue, collected at surgery. This TCR was recovered from a female donor with early-stage non-small cell lung cancer. The CDR3 loop reads CACSTGNQETQYF. The DNA of the CDR3 is TGTGCCTGCTCGACAGGGAATCAAGAGACCCAGTACTTC.